This T cell receptor (beta chain) was obtained from a study of post-analysis software for immune sequencing data. Background on the study: Secondary progressive, relapsing-remitting and progressive-relapsing multiple sclerosis were among the included disease courses.

General study results and limits: Multiple sclerosis patients had significantly lower normalized Chao1 diversity than controls. There were five TRBV segments more frequent in patients than controls, and TRBV5-6, TRBV5-1 and TRBV20-1 were among them. Co-batched samples clustered tightly together by F measure.

Carried by the TCR beta cDNA libraries were unique molecular identifiers. TCRdb independently ran MiXCR on the PCR reads; one entry per CDR3 protein. The sample lists 450,000 to 700,000 distinct CDR3 sequences, 44% seen once, with approximately 1.7% in the top ten. This clonotype was observed many times. Its antigen remains unidentified. Losses at the gene ends were 3 bases for V and 3 bases for J; bases not matched to a gene: 5. The CDR3 is 15 amino acids. Looked up from germline, CDR1 is MRHNA and CDR2 is SNTAGT. The chain employs TRBV6-4 and TRBJ2-3, with TRBD2 identical over 8 bases. Sequenced: blood. The TCR comes from a girl aged 5 to 17 with multiple sclerosis. CDR3 nucleotide sequence: TGTGCCAGCAGTGAAGCGGGAGAGGGAACAGATACGCAGTATTTT. Its protein is CASSEAGEGTDTQYF.